The clone carrying this T cell receptor (beta chain) appeared once. Its antigen remains unidentified. The source of the sample is a study of CD4 T cells in relation to SARS-CoV-2 and coronaviruses. Trimming took off 2 bases at V and 5 bases at J, with 9 bases between the two ends. The CDR3 spans 13 residues. Germline V lookup: CDR1 LGHDT, CDR2 YNNKEL (reference sequence). Some clones are missing from TCRdb's copy, which holds only in-frame ones; the method was immunoSEQ multiplex PCR. This repertoire shows tens of thousands of clones, around four fifths found once; its top ten account for 16%. The unexposed donors gave CD4+ T cells in about 2011-2018, prior to COVID-19. The cells were cultured for over eight days before CD4+ T cells were isolated. Cultures held 2 million to 2.5 million PBMCs per well with about 10 IU/ml IL-2.

The origin of this receptor is a human donor in good health. The specimen was CD4+ T cells from PBMCs, cultured in vitro. This sequence joins TRBV3-1 (or the pseudogene TRBV3-2) and TRBJ1-2; tentative D call: TRBD1 (5 bases). The CDR3 is CASSQPGRYGYTF. The CDR3 DNA is TGTGCCAGCAGCCAACCAGGGAGATATGGCTACACCTTC.